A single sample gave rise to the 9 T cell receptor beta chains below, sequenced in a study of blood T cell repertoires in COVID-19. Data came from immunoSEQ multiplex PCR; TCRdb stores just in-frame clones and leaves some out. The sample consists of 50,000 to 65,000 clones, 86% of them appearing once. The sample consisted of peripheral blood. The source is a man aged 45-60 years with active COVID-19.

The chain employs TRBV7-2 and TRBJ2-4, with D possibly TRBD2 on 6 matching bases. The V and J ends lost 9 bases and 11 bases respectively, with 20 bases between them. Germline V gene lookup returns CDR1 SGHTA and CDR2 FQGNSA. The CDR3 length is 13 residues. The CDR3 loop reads CASAVGTGSLQYF. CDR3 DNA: TGTGCCAGTGCCGTTGGGACTGGATCTCTTCAGTACTTC.

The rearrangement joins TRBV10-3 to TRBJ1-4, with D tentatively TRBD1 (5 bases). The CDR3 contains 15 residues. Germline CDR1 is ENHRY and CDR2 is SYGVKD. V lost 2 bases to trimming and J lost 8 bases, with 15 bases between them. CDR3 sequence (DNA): TGTGCCATCAGTGAGGGCGGCGGGGGACGGGAAAAACTGTTTTTT. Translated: CAISEGGGGREKLFF.

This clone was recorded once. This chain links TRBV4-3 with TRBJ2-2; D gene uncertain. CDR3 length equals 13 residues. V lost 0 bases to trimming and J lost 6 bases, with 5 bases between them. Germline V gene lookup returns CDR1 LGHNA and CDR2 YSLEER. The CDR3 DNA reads TGCGCCAGCAGCCAAGATGTAGCCGGGGAGCTGTTTTTT. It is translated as CASSQDVAGELFF.

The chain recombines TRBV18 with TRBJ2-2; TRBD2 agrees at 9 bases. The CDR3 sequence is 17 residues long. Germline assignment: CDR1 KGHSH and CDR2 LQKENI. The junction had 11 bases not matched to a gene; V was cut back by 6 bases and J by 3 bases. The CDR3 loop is CASSPLRKREDTGELFF. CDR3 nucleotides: TGTGCCAGCTCGCCCCTTAGAAAGCGGGAGGACACCGGGGAGCTGTTTTTT. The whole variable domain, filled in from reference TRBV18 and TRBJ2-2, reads NAGVMQNPRHLVRRRGQEARLRCSPMKGHSHVYWYRQLPEEGLKFMVYLQKENIIDESGMPKERFSAEFPKEGPSILRIQQVVRGDSAAYFCASSPLRKREDTGELFFGEGSRLTVL.

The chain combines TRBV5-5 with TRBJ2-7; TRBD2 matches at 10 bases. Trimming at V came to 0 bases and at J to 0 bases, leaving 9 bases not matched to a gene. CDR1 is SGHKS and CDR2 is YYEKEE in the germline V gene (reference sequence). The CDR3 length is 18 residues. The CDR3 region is CASSLVGSGRKSSYEQYF. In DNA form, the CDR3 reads TGTGCCAGCAGCTTGGTTGGTAGCGGGAGGAAAAGCTCCTACGAGCAGTACTTC.

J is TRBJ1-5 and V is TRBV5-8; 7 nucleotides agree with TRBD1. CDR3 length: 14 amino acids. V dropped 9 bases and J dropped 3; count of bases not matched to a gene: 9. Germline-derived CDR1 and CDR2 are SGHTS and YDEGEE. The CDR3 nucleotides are TGTGCCACCCGGTACAGGGGCTCCAATCAGCCCCAGCATTTT. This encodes CATRYRGSNQPQHF.

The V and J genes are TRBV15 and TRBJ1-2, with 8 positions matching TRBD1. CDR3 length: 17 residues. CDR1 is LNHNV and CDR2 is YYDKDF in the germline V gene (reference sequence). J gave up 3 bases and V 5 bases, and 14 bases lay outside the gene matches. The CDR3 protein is CATSPRGFRGLDYGYTF. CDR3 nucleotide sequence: TGTGCCACCAGCCCCCGGGGGTTCAGGGGGCTCGACTATGGCTACACCTTC.

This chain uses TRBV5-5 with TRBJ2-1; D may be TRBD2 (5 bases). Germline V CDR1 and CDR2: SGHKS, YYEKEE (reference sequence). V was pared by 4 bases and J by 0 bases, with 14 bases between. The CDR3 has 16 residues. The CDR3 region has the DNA TGTGCCAGCAGCCGTTTGGTTAGCGCCTCCTACAATGAGCAGTTCTTC. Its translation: CASSRLVSASYNEQFF.

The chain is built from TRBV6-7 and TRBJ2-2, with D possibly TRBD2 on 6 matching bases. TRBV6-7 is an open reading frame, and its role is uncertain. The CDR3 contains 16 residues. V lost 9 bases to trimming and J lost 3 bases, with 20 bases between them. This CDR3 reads CASSIWAGFDTGELFF. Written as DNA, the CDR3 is TGTGCCAGTTCGATATGGGCGGGATTTGACACCGGGGAGCTGTTTTTT.